This is a list of T cell receptor beta chains from one sample in a study of identical twins. Each CDR3 protein gets one entry after TCRdb re-called the 5' RACE reads with MiXCR. The sample gives about 340,000 distinct CDR3 sequences, 10% to 15% of which show up once; 6% to 9% is in the top ten. The same sample was also studied in work on yellow fever vaccine responses in identical twins.

Sample: CD8+ T cells sorted from blood. The receptors here all came from a woman between 18 and 29 years old in good health. Both conserved end residues are part of each CDR3. A D gene is named only where the DNA matches it firmly. Rows may omit the clone size; those that give it use once, few, many or a size class.

V gene	D gene	J gene	CDR3 length	clone size	CDR3 protein	CDR3 DNA
TRBV12-3/TRBV12-4	.	TRBJ2-5	15	few	CASSVAGTPKEAQYF	TGTGCCAGCAGCGTTGCCGGGACTCCAAAGGAGGCCCAGTACTTC
TRBV6-5	TRBD1	TRBJ1-5	17	.	CASSYSGDRAHNQPQHF	TGTGCCAGCAGTTACTCGGGGGACAGGGCCCACAATCAGCCCCAGCATTTT
TRBV12-3/TRBV12-4	.	TRBJ2-7	11	.	CASSSGPGRAF	TGTGCCAGCAGTTCCGGACCGGGACGAGCCTTC
TRBV29-1	.	TRBJ2-4	14	few	CSVEDLYREDIQYF	TGCAGCGTTGAAGATCTTTACAGGGAAGACATTCAGTACTTC
TRBV29-1	TRBD1	TRBJ2-3	15	many	CSVASGTGVPDTQYF	TGCAGCGTCGCATCCGGGACAGGGGTGCCAGATACGCAGTATTTT
TRBV12-3/TRBV12-4	.	TRBJ2-3	17	many	CASSTPQSGRTADTQYF	TGTGCCAGCAGTACACCCCAAAGCGGACGGACGGCAGATACGCAGTATTTT
TRBV7-9	.	TRBJ2-7	15	many	CASSLEYRPTYEQYF	TGTGCCAGCAGCTTAGAGTACAGGCCTACCTACGAGCAGTACTTC
TRBV27	TRBD2	TRBJ2-3	17	few	CASSLLSSGRGADTQYF	TGTGCCAGCAGTTTGTTGTCTAGCGGGCGGGGGGCAGATACGCAGTATTTT
TRBV6-1	.	TRBJ2-3	16	.	CASSDWASPLADTQYF	TGTGCCAGCAGTGATTGGGCTTCTCCCCTCGCGGATACGCAGTATTTT
TRBV5-1	.	TRBJ2-5	14	many	CASSLVFGRETQYF	TGCGCCAGCAGCTTGGTTTTCGGCCGGGAGACCCAGTACTTC
TRBV12-3/TRBV12-4	.	TRBJ2-1	14	.	CASTWRDTYNEQFF	TGTGCCAGCACCTGGCGGGATACCTACAATGAGCAGTTCTTC
TRBV14	TRBD1	TRBJ1-3	14	.	CASSRQGEGNTIYF	TGTGCCAGCAGCCGACAGGGAGAGGGAAACACCATATATTTT
TRBV19	.	TRBJ2-3	16	.	CASSIDGGSTTDTQYF	TGTGCCAGTAGTATAGATGGGGGTTCGACCACAGATACGCAGTATTTT
TRBV7-9	.	TRBJ2-1	15	few	CASSLGMGERNEQFF	TGTGCCAGCAGCTTAGGGATGGGGGAGCGGAATGAGCAGTTCTTC
TRBV20-1	.	TRBJ2-7	15	few	CSARGIGGAVWEQYF	TGCAGTGCTAGAGGCATAGGGGGGGCCGTTTGGGAGCAGTACTTC
TRBV24-1	TRBD2	TRBJ2-3	16	many	CATSDIRLADTDTQYF	TGTGCCACCAGTGATATACGACTAGCGGACACAGATACGCAGTATTTT
TRBV2	.	TRBJ2-7	11	many	CASRGSYEQYF	TGTGCCAGCAGGGGGTCCTACGAGCAGTACTTC
TRBV23-1	TRBD1	TRBJ2-1	13	.	CASARQGYNEQFF	TGCGCCAGCGCACGACAGGGGTACAATGAGCAGTTCTTC
TRBV12-3/TRBV12-4	TRBD1	TRBJ2-4	18	.	CASRPTGGQGHFKNIQYF	TGTGCCAGCAGACCAACTGGGGGACAGGGACATTTTAAAAACATTCAGTACTTC
TRBV7-9	.	TRBJ2-7	14	many	CASSPSEAYYEQYF	TGTGCCAGCAGCCCCTCGGAAGCTTACTACGAGCAGTACTTC
TRBV7-3	.	TRBJ2-1	15	few	CASSPLGGSYNEQFF	TGTGCCAGCAGCCCCCTTGGAGGATCCTACAATGAGCAGTTCTTC
TRBV29-1	.	TRBJ1-2	14	many	CSVEDSRGSYGYTF	TGCAGCGTTGAAGATTCGAGGGGGAGCTATGGCTACACCTTC
TRBV28	.	TRBJ1-1	13	.	CASRRRGDTEAFF	TGTGCCAGCCGGAGGAGGGGGGACACTGAAGCTTTCTTT
TRBV20-1	TRBD1	TRBJ2-2	17	.	CSARSGTGPRGTGELFF	TGCAGTGCTAGATCCGGGACAGGGCCCCGGGGCACCGGGGAGCTGTTTTTT
TRBV20-1	.	TRBJ2-4	14	few	CSARAVLAKNIQYF	TGCAGTGCTAGGGCGGTGTTGGCCAAAAACATTCAGTACTTC
TRBV24-1	.	TRBJ2-1	15	many	CATSELGGLYNEQFF	TGTGCCACCAGCGAACTGGGGGGCCTCTACAATGAGCAGTTCTTC
TRBV11-2	.	TRBJ2-5	13	many	CASSLWQQETQYF	TGTGCCAGCAGCTTATGGCAGCAAGAGACCCAGTACTTC
TRBV6-4	.	TRBJ1-1	14	.	CASSDTGGSTEAFF	TGTGCCAGCAGTGATACGGGAGGGTCCACTGAAGCTTTCTTT
TRBV19	.	TRBJ2-3	15	.	CASSLPQGGSDTQYF	TGTGCCAGTAGTCTTCCCCAGGGGGGTTCAGATACGCAGTATTTT
TRBV27	.	TRBJ2-1	16	.	CASSLRGGAGYNEQFF	TGTGCCAGCAGTTTAAGAGGGGGGGCTGGCTACAATGAGCAGTTCTTC
TRBV27	TRBD2	TRBJ2-1	16	few	CASSMGLAGGLEEQFF	TGTGCCAGCAGTATGGGACTAGCGGGAGGGCTCGAGGAGCAGTTCTTC
TRBV11-2	.	TRBJ1-5	16	many	CASSPRDSGSNQPQHF	TGTGCCAGCAGCCCGCGGGACTCTGGGAGCAATCAGCCCCAGCATTTT
TRBV28	.	TRBJ2-7	11	few	CASRGSHEQYF	TGTGCCAGCAGAGGCAGCCACGAGCAGTACTTC
TRBV7-8	.	TRBJ2-2	12	.	CASSRTAGELFF	TGTGCCAGCAGCCGGACTGCCGGGGAGCTGTTTTTT
TRBV7-9	.	TRBJ2-7	12	many	CASSPDPYEQYF	TGTGCCAGCAGCCCTGACCCCTACGAGCAGTACTTC
TRBV7-8	.	TRBJ2-1	15	.	CASSLAGISYNEQFF	TGTGCCAGCAGCTTAGCGGGAATATCCTACAATGAGCAGTTCTTC
TRBV2	.	TRBJ2-7	13	.	CASTSGGPYEQYF	TGTGCCAGCACTTCTGGAGGGCCCTACGAGCAGTACTTC
TRBV20-1	.	TRBJ1-2	14	.	CSGRNSTSNYGYTF	TGCAGCGGGAGAAATTCGACCTCTAACTATGGCTACACCTTC
TRBV24-1	TRBD2	TRBJ2-7	16	.	CATSDPGTSGSYEQYF	TGTGCCACCAGTGACCCTGGGACTAGCGGGAGTTACGAGCAGTACTTC
TRBV11-3	TRBD2	TRBJ2-1	14	.	CASSPGGSDPEQFF	TGTGCCAGCAGCCCGGGGGGGTCGGACCCTGAGCAGTTCTTC
TRBV2	TRBD2	TRBJ2-1	16	.	CAIPRLAGASLDEQFF	TGTGCCATCCCAAGACTAGCGGGCGCATCTCTGGATGAGCAGTTCTTC
TRBV6-2/TRBV6-3	.	TRBJ2-3	12	.	CASSYPPDTQYF	TGTGCCAGCAGTTATCCGCCGGATACGCAGTATTTT
TRBV6-1	TRBD1	TRBJ2-7	13	few	CASAGDSSYEQYF	TGTGCCAGCGCCGGGGACAGCTCTTACGAGCAGTACTTC
TRBV2	.	TRBJ2-1	12	many	CASSDRYNEQFF	TGTGCCAGCAGTGACAGATACAATGAGCAGTTCTTC
TRBV29-1	TRBD1	TRBJ2-5	16	many	CSVDEADRGYGETQYF	TGCAGCGTTGATGAGGCGGACAGGGGATACGGGGAGACCCAGTACTTC
TRBV7-9	TRBD1	TRBJ1-1	14	.	CASSLNPGGRWAFF	TGTGCCAGCAGCTTAAACCCAGGGGGACGCTGGGCTTTCTTT
TRBV5-1	TRBD1	TRBJ1-1	15	few	CASSSSGTGGSEAFF	TGCGCCAGCAGCTCGTCCGGGACAGGGGGATCTGAAGCTTTCTTT
TRBV6-1	.	TRBJ2-6	16	.	CASTSGGLSGANVLTF	TGTGCCAGCACCTCTGGGGGCCTCTCTGGGGCCAACGTCCTGACTTTC
TRBV20-1	TRBD2	TRBJ2-1	15	.	CSASELAGDYNEQFF	TGCAGTGCTAGTGAGCTAGCGGGGGACTACAATGAGCAGTTCTTC
TRBV9	.	TRBJ2-2	16	.	CASSAKRGGDTGELFF	TGTGCCAGCAGCGCCAAAAGGGGGGGCGACACCGGGGAGCTGTTTTTT
TRBV20-1	.	TRBJ2-1	13	.	CSATDDIYNEQFF	TGCAGTGCTACGGACGATATATACAATGAGCAGTTCTTC
TRBV9	.	TRBJ2-2	13	few	CASGRTNTGELFF	TGTGCCAGCGGGCGGACTAACACCGGGGAGCTGTTTTTT